The subject of this entry is one T cell receptor (beta chain). Its antigen remains unidentified. Profiled with immunoSEQ multiplex PCR; TCRdb holds only in-frame clones, not every one. The sample holds some 84,000 clones, just over 90% seen once. The sample belongs to a study of cytomegalovirus exposure and HLA in healthy donors. Study results and caveats: The study listed roughly 160 cytomegalovirus-associated TCR beta chains.

Donors came from a validation cohort of fewer than 150 subjects, distinct from the first 666-subject cohort. The CDR3 spans 13 residues. The germline V gene encodes CDR1 SGHKS and CDR2 YYEKEE (reference sequence). V was trimmed by 3 bases and J by 5 bases, leaving 12 bases between them. The genes are TRBV5-5 and TRBJ2-7; D may be TRBD1 (5 bases). The source material was PBMCs. This TCR came from a man aged 25 to 45 in good health and CMV-seronegative. In DNA, the CDR3 is TGTGCCAGCAGCTACACAGGCGTCCACGAGCAGTACTTC. It yields the protein CASSYTGVHEQYF.